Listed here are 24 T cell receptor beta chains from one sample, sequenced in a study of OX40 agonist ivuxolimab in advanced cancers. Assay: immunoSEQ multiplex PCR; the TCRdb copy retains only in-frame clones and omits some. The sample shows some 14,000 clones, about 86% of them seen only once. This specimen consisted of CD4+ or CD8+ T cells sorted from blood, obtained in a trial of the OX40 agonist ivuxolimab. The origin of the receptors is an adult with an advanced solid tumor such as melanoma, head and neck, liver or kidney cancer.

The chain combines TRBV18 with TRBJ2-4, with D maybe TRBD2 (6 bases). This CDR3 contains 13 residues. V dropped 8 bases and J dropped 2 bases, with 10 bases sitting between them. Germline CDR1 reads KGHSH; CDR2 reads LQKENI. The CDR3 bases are TGTGCCAGCACGGAGGGGACCAAAAACATTCAGTACTTC. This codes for CASTEGTKNIQYF.

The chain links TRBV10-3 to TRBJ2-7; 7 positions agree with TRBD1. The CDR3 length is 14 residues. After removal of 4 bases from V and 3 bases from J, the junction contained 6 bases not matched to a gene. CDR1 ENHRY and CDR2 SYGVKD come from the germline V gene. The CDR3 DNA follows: TGTGCCATCAGTGGACAGGGTGTCTTCTACGAGCAGTACTTC. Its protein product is CAISGQGVFYEQYF.

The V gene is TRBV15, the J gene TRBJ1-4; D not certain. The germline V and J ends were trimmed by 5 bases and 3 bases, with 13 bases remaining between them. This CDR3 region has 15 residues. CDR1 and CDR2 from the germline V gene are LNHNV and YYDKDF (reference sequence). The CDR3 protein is CATSARAGPNEKLFF. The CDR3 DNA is TGTGCCACCAGCGCAAGGGCTGGACCTAATGAAAAACTGTTTTTT.

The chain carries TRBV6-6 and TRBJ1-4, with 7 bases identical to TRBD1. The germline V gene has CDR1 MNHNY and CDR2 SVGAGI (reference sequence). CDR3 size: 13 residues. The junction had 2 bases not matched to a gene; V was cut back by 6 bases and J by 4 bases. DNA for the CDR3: TGTGCCAGCAGGGGACAGAATAATGAAAAACTGTTTTTT. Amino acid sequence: CASRGQNNEKLFF.

The CDR3 loop is CASSQELGAGKSEAFF. DNA of the CDR3: TGTGCCAGCAGCCAAGAGCTCGGGGCAGGGAAGAGTGAAGCTTTCTTT. V is TRBV14 and J is TRBJ1-1, with D tentatively TRBD1 (5 bases). Germline CDR1 is SGHDN and CDR2 is FVKESK. Deletions cut 0 bases from V and 7 bases from J, with 18 bases between. This CDR3 comprises 16 residues.

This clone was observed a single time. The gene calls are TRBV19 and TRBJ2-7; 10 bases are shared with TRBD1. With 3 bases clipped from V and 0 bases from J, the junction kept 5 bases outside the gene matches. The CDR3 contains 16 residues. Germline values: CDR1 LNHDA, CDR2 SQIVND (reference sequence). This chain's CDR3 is CASSMGGQGSSYEQYF. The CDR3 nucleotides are TGTGCCAGTAGTATGGGGGGACAGGGGAGCTCCTACGAGCAGTACTTC.

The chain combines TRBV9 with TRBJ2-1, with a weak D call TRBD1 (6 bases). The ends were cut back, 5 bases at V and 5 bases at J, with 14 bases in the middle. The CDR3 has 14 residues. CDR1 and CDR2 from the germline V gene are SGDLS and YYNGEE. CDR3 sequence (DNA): TGTGCCAGCAGTTTACAGGGATCCAACAATGAGCAGTTCTTC. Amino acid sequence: CASSLQGSNNEQFF.

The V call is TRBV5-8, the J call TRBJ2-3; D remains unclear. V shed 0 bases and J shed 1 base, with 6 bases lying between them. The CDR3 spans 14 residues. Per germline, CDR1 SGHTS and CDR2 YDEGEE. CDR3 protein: CASSLGWRTDTQYF. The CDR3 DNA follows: TGTGCCAGCAGCTTGGGCTGGCGCACAGATACGCAGTATTTT.

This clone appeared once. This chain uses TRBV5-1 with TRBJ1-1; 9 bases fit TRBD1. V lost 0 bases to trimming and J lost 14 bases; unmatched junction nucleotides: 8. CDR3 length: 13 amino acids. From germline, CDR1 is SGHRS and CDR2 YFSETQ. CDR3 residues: CASSLAGDRGGFF. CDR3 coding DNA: TGCGCCAGCAGCTTGGCCGGCGACAGGGGGGGCTTCTTT.

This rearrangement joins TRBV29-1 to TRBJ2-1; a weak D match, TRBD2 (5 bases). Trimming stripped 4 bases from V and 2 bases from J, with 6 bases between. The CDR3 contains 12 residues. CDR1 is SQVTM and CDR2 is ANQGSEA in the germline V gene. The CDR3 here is CSVAGTYNEQFF. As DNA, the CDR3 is TGCAGCGTTGCGGGGACCTACAATGAGCAGTTCTTC.

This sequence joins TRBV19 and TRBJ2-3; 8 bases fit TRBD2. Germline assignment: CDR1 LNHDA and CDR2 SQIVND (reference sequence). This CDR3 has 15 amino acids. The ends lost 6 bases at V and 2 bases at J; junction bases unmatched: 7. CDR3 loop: CASRRAGEPTDTQYF. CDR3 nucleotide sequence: TGTGCCAGTAGGCGAGCGGGGGAGCCCACAGATACGCAGTATTTT. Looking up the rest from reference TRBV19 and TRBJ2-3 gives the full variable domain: DGGITQSPKYLFRKEGQNVTLSCEQNLNHDAMYWYRQDPGQGLRLIYYSQIVNDFQKGDIAEGYSVSREKKESFPLTVTSAQKNPTAFYLCASRRAGEPTDTQYFGPGTRLTVL.

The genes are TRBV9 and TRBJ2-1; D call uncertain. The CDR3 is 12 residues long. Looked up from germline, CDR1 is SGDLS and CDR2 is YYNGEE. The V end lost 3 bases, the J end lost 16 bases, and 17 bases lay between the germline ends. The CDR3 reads CASSGTSNRRFF. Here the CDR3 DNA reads TGTGCCAGCAGCGGGACGTCAAACCGGAGATTCTTC.

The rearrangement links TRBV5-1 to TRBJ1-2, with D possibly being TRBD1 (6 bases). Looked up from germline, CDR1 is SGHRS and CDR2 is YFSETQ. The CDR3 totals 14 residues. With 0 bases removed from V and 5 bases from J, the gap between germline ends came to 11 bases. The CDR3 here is CASSLARGEYGYTF. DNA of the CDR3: TGCGCCAGCAGCTTGGCCAGGGGAGAATATGGCTACACCTTC.

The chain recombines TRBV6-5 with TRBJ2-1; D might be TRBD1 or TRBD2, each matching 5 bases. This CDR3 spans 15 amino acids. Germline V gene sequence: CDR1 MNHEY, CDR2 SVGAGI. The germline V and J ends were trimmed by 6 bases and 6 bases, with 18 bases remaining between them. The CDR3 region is CASRTSVWGRNEQFF. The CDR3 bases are TGTGCCAGCAGAACCTCAGTGTGGGGACGCAATGAGCAGTTCTTC.

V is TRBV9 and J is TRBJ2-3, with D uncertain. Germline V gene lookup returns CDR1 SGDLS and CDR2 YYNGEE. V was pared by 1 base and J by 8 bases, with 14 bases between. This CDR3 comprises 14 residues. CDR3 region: CASSVNVGFGTQYF. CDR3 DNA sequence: TGTGCCAGCAGCGTAAATGTGGGCTTTGGTACGCAGTATTTT.

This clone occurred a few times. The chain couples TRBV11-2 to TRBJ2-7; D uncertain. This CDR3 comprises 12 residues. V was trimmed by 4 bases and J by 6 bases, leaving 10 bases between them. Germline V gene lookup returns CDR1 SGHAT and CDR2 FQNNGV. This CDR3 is CASSSNSVEQYF. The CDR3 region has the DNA TGTGCCAGCAGCTCTAACAGTGTCGAGCAGTACTTC.

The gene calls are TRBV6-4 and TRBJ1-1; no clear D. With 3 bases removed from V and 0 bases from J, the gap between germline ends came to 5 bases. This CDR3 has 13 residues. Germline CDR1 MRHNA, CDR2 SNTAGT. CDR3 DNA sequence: TGTGCCAGCAGTGAAAACATGAACACTGAAGCTTTCTTT. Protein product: CASSENMNTEAFF.

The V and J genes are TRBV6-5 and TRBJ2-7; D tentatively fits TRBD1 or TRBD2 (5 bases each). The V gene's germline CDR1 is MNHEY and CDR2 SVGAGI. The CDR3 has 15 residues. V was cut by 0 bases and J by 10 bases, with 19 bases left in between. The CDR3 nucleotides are TGTGCCAGCAGTTACTCGGGGTCGGGGACGGTACTACAGTACTTC. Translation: CASSYSGSGTVLQYF.

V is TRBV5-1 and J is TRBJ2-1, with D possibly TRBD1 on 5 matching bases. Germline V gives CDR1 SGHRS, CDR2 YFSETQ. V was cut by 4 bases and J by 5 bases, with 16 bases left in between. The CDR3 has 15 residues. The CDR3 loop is CASSLQGRTDNEQFF. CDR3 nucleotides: TGCGCCAGCAGCCTTCAGGGTCGCACCGACAATGAGCAGTTCTTC. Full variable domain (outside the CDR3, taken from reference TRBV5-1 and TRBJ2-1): KAGVTQTPRYLIKTRGQQVTLSCSPISGHRSVSWYQQTPGQGLQFLFEYFSETQRNKGNFPGRFSGRQFSNSRSEMNVSTLELGDSALYLCASSLQGRTDNEQFFGPGTRLTVL.

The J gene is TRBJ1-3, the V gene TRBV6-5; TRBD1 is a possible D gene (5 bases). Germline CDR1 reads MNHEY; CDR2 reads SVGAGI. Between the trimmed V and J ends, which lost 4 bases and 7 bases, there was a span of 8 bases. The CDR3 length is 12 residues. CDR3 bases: TGTGCCAGCAGTTCGGAGGGGAACACCATATATTTT. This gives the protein CASSSEGNTIYF.

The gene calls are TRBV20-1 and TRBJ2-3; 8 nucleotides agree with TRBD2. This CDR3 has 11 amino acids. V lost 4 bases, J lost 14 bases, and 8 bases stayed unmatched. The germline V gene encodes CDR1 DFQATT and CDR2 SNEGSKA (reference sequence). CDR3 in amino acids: CSATSGGPSYF. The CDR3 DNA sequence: TGCAGTGCTACCTCGGGGGGGCCATCGTATTTT.

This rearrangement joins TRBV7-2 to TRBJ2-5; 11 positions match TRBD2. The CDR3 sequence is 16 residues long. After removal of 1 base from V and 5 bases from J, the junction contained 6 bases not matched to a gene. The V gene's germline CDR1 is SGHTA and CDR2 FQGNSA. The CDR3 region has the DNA TGTGCCAGCAGCTTAGATAGCGGGGGGGCCCTGGAGACCCAGTACTTC. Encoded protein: CASSLDSGGALETQYF.

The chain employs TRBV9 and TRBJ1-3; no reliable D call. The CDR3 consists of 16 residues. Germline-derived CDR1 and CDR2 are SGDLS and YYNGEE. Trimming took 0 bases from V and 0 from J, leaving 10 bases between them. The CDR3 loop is CASSVGGVSSGNTIYF. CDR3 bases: TGTGCCAGCAGCGTAGGCGGGGTGAGCTCTGGAAACACCATATATTTT.

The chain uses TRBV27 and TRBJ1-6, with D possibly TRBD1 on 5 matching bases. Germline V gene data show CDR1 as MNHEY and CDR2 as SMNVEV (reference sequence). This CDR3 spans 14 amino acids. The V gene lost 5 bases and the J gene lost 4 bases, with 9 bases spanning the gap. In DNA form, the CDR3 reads TGTGCCAGCAGTCAAGACAGTTATAATTCACCCCTCCACTTT. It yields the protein CASSQDSYNSPLHF.